This is a list of T cell receptor beta chains from one sample in a study of radiotherapy plus CTLA-4 blockade in lung cancer. The assay was immunoSEQ multiplex PCR, and TCRdb's table has in-frame clones only and misses some. The sample has tens of thousands of clones; about four fifths are singletons. Sequenced material: peripheral blood, taken from a patient treated with radiotherapy plus ipilimumab. The receptors originated from a human donor with non-small cell lung cancer who had stable disease on radiotherapy plus ipilimumab. Both conserved end residues are part of each CDR3. Each record gives: V gene, D gene, clone size, J gene, CDR3 protein, CDR3 DNA. The D gene is left open where the match is weak. The listing skips clone size in some rows; elsewhere it reads once, few, many or a size class.

v_call: TRBV5-4; d_call: TRBD1; clone_size: -; j_call: TRBJ2-7; cdr3_aa: CASSSGTGRLEQYF; cdr3_nt: TGTGCCAGCAGCTCAGGGACAGGGAGACTCGAGCAGTACTTC
v_call: TRBV5-6; d_call: -; clone_size: -; j_call: TRBJ2-2; cdr3_aa: CASSLWVLGNTGELFF; cdr3_nt: TGTGCCAGCAGCTTGTGGGTTTTAGGAAACACCGGGGAGCTGTTTTTT
v_call: TRBV2; d_call: -; clone_size: -; j_call: TRBJ1-2; cdr3_aa: CASSGQNYGYTF; cdr3_nt: TGTGCCAGCAGTGGGCAGAACTATGGCTACACCTTC
v_call: TRBV6-1; d_call: -; clone_size: -; j_call: TRBJ1-5; cdr3_aa: CASSTTYSNQPQHF; cdr3_nt: TGTGCCAGCAGTACTACATATAGCAATCAGCCCCAGCATTTT
v_call: TRBV18; d_call: -; clone_size: -; j_call: TRBJ2-2; cdr3_aa: CASSPGAGELFF; cdr3_nt: TGTGCCAGCTCCCCAGGGGCCGGGGAGCTGTTTTTT
v_call: TRBV7-9; d_call: -; clone_size: few; j_call: TRBJ1-4; cdr3_aa: CASSVDRTNEKLFF; cdr3_nt: TGTGCCAGCAGCGTAGACAGAACTAATGAAAAACTGTTTTTT
v_call: TRBV18; d_call: -; clone_size: -; j_call: TRBJ1-6; cdr3_aa: CASSPPAGRNSPLHF; cdr3_nt: TGTGCCAGCTCACCACCGGCAGGGCGGAATTCACCCCTCCACTTT
v_call: TRBV6-1; d_call: TRBD2; clone_size: -; j_call: TRBJ2-3; cdr3_aa: CASSATSGGAVDTQYF; cdr3_nt: TGTGCCAGCAGTGCGACTAGCGGGGGGGCAGTAGATACGCAGTATTTT
v_call: TRBV27; d_call: -; clone_size: -; j_call: TRBJ2-6; cdr3_aa: CASSFGSGNPSGANVLTF; cdr3_nt: TGTGCCAGCAGTTTTGGATCGGGGAACCCCTCTGGGGCCAACGTCCTGACTTTC
v_call: TRBV28; d_call: -; clone_size: -; j_call: TRBJ2-1; cdr3_aa: CASSRRDNEQFF; cdr3_nt: TGTGCCAGCAGTCGGAGGGACAATGAGCAGTTCTTC
v_call: TRBV7-2; d_call: -; clone_size: -; j_call: TRBJ2-3; cdr3_aa: CASSSRAEGPGDTQYF; cdr3_nt: TGTGCCAGCAGCTCGCGGGCGGAGGGGCCCGGGGATACGCAGTATTTT
v_call: TRBV7-6; d_call: TRBD2; clone_size: -; j_call: TRBJ2-1; cdr3_aa: CASREGREVFF; cdr3_nt: TGTGCCAGCAGAGAGGGGAGGGAGGTGTTCTTC
v_call: TRBV6-1; d_call: -; clone_size: -; j_call: TRBJ2-7; cdr3_aa: CASSEGQGMVEQYF; cdr3_nt: TGTGCCAGCAGTGAAGGGCAGGGGATGGTCGAGCAGTACTTC
v_call: TRBV2; d_call: -; clone_size: -; j_call: TRBJ1-1; cdr3_aa: CASSERGRNMNTEAFF; cdr3_nt: TGTGCCAGCAGTGAACGGGGAAGGAACATGAACACTGAAGCTTTCTTT
v_call: TRBV27; d_call: TRBD1; clone_size: few; j_call: TRBJ2-7; cdr3_aa: CASSNRGLGQYF; cdr3_nt: TGTGCCAGCAGCAACAGGGGTTTGGGGCAGTACTTC
v_call: TRBV5-1; d_call: TRBD2; clone_size: -; j_call: TRBJ2-3; cdr3_aa: CASSLTSGATDTQYF; cdr3_nt: TGCGCCAGCAGCTTAACTAGCGGGGCCACAGATACGCAGTATTTT
v_call: TRBV19; d_call: -; clone_size: once; j_call: TRBJ2-5; cdr3_aa: CASSIGGAQYF; cdr3_nt: TGTGCCAGTAGTATAGGAGGGGCCCAGTACTTC
v_call: TRBV30; d_call: -; clone_size: -; j_call: TRBJ1-3; cdr3_aa: CAFSGDSGNTIYF; cdr3_nt: TGTGCCTTCTCAGGGGACTCTGGAAACACCATATATTTT
v_call: TRBV4-2; d_call: TRBD2; clone_size: -; j_call: TRBJ2-7; cdr3_aa: CASSQEGLAGGMYF; cdr3_nt: TGTGCCAGCAGCCAAGAGGGACTAGCGGGAGGGATGTACTTC
v_call: TRBV18; d_call: -; clone_size: -; j_call: TRBJ1-4; cdr3_aa: CASSPQKGNEKLFF; cdr3_nt: TGTGCCAGCTCACCTCAAAAGGGGAATGAAAAACTGTTTTTT
v_call: TRBV5-1; d_call: -; clone_size: -; j_call: TRBJ2-7; cdr3_aa: CASSPRDPGSQYF; cdr3_nt: TGCGCCAGCAGTCCCCGGGACCCGGGTTCCCAGTACTTC
v_call: TRBV7-8; d_call: -; clone_size: -; j_call: TRBJ2-1; cdr3_aa: CASSLVGGNEQFF; cdr3_nt: TGTGCCAGCAGCTTAGTCGGAGGGAATGAGCAGTTCTTC
v_call: TRBV5-1; d_call: -; clone_size: -; j_call: TRBJ2-7; cdr3_aa: CASSFEPSSKAYEQYF; cdr3_nt: TGCGCCAGCAGCTTTGAGCCCTCTAGTAAGGCCTACGAGCAGTACTTC
v_call: TRBV28; d_call: TRBD1; clone_size: -; j_call: TRBJ2-7; cdr3_aa: CASSPGTGGPYEQYF; cdr3_nt: TGTGCCAGCAGCCCAGGGACAGGAGGGCCCTACGAGCAGTACTTC
v_call: TRBV7-7; d_call: TRBD2; clone_size: once; j_call: TRBJ2-7; cdr3_aa: CASSLRSGVLYEQYF; cdr3_nt: TGTGCCAGCAGCTTACGTAGCGGGGTACTCTACGAGCAGTACTTC
v_call: TRBV11-2; d_call: -; clone_size: few; j_call: TRBJ1-3; cdr3_aa: CASSKLGAGNTIYF; cdr3_nt: TGTGCCAGCAGCAAGCTGGGGGCAGGAAACACCATATATTTT
v_call: TRBV5-1; d_call: -; clone_size: -; j_call: TRBJ2-1; cdr3_aa: CASSLRAEGVHEQFF; cdr3_nt: TGCGCCAGCAGCTTGAGGGCAGAAGGGGTTCATGAGCAGTTCTTC
v_call: TRBV5-6; d_call: -; clone_size: once; j_call: TRBJ1-2; cdr3_aa: CASSLNGLYGYTF; cdr3_nt: TGTGCCAGCAGCTTGAATGGGTTGTATGGCTACACCTTC
v_call: TRBV6-1; d_call: -; clone_size: few; j_call: TRBJ2-7; cdr3_aa: CASSGQGGSYEQYF; cdr3_nt: TGTGCCAGCAGTGGGCAAGGGGGCTCCTACGAGCAGTACTTC
v_call: TRBV4-1; d_call: -; clone_size: few; j_call: TRBJ1-6; cdr3_aa: CASSQEAGKNSPLHF; cdr3_nt: TGCGCCAGCAGCCAAGAGGCAGGGAAAAATTCACCCCTCCACTTT
v_call: TRBV5-5; d_call: TRBD1; clone_size: -; j_call: TRBJ1-5; cdr3_aa: CASSLRVLGQGSQPQHF; cdr3_nt: TGTGCCAGCAGCTTGAGGGTATTGGGACAGGGGAGTCAGCCCCAGCATTTT
v_call: TRBV19; d_call: TRBD2; clone_size: -; j_call: TRBJ2-7; cdr3_aa: CASSAGLAGGSYEQYF; cdr3_nt: TGTGCCAGTAGTGCCGGACTAGCGGGAGGTTCCTACGAGCAGTACTTC
v_call: TRBV7-6; d_call: -; clone_size: -; j_call: TRBJ2-1; cdr3_aa: CASSKGLVENEQFF; cdr3_nt: TGTGCCAGCAGCAAGGGACTCGTCGAAAATGAGCAGTTCTTC
v_call: TRBV14; d_call: TRBD1; clone_size: -; j_call: TRBJ1-4; cdr3_aa: CASSQVPAEQGSEKLFF; cdr3_nt: TGTGCCAGCAGCCAAGTACCCGCAGAACAGGGGAGTGAAAAACTGTTTTTT
v_call: TRBV6-1; d_call: -; clone_size: -; j_call: TRBJ1-4; cdr3_aa: CASSEGLTNEKLFF; cdr3_nt: TGTGCCAGCAGTGAAGGGTTAACTAATGAAAAACTGTTTTTT
v_call: TRBV10-3; d_call: -; clone_size: -; j_call: TRBJ2-7; cdr3_aa: CAIGDGQYEQYF; cdr3_nt: TGTGCCATCGGGGATGGACAGTACGAGCAGTACTTC
v_call: TRBV4-1; d_call: -; clone_size: -; j_call: TRBJ1-2; cdr3_aa: CASSQDLASRTDGYTF; cdr3_nt: TGCGCCAGCAGCCAAGACCTGGCAAGCCGTACGGATGGCTACACCTTC
v_call: TRBV7-2; d_call: -; clone_size: -; j_call: TRBJ1-4; cdr3_aa: CASSPRRRVGGEKLFF; cdr3_nt: TGTGCCAGCAGCCCCCGGCGTAGGGTCGGGGGTGAAAAACTGTTTTTT
v_call: TRBV5-1; d_call: -; clone_size: -; j_call: TRBJ1-5; cdr3_aa: CASSGGDSNQPQHF; cdr3_nt: TGCGCCAGCAGTGGGGGGGATAGCAATCAGCCCCAGCATTTT
v_call: TRBV10-2; d_call: -; clone_size: -; j_call: TRBJ2-1; cdr3_aa: CASSDPGGPYNEQFF; cdr3_nt: TGCGCCAGCAGTGATCCCGGGGGTCCATACAATGAGCAGTTCTTC
v_call: TRBV19; d_call: TRBD1; clone_size: -; j_call: TRBJ2-1; cdr3_aa: CASGRDRYNEQFF; cdr3_nt: TGTGCCAGTGGTCGGGACAGGTACAATGAGCAGTTCTTC
v_call: TRBV19; d_call: -; clone_size: -; j_call: TRBJ1-1; cdr3_aa: CASSIWRNTEAFF; cdr3_nt: TGTGCCAGTAGTATTTGGAGGAACACTGAAGCTTTCTTT
v_call: TRBV5-4; d_call: -; clone_size: once; j_call: TRBJ1-1; cdr3_aa: CASSRESRMGKAFF; cdr3_nt: TGTGCCAGCAGCCGGGAGTCTAGAATGGGGAAAGCTTTCTTT
v_call: TRBV20-1; d_call: -; clone_size: -; j_call: TRBJ1-1; cdr3_aa: CSARSRSFF; cdr3_nt: TGCAGTGCTAGAAGCAGGTCTTTCTTT
v_call: TRBV28; d_call: TRBD1; clone_size: -; j_call: TRBJ1-4; cdr3_aa: CASTAGTGHVATNEKLFF; cdr3_nt: TGTGCCAGTACGGCCGGGACAGGGCATGTTGCAACTAATGAAAAACTGTTTTTT
v_call: TRBV28; d_call: TRBD1; clone_size: -; j_call: TRBJ2-7; cdr3_aa: CASSLSGQGMYEQYF; cdr3_nt: TGTGCCAGCAGTTTGTCGGGACAGGGGATGTACGAGCAGTACTTC
v_call: TRBV7-6; d_call: -; clone_size: -; j_call: TRBJ2-1; cdr3_aa: CASSLGTAASYNEQFF; cdr3_nt: TGTGCCAGCAGCCTAGGTACGGCGGCTTCATACAATGAGCAGTTCTTC
v_call: TRBV7-9; d_call: -; clone_size: once; j_call: TRBJ2-7; cdr3_aa: CASRWGSEQYF; cdr3_nt: TGTGCCAGCAGGTGGGGGTCCGAGCAGTACTTC
v_call: TRBV5-1; d_call: TRBD2; clone_size: -; j_call: TRBJ2-1; cdr3_aa: CASSLEVGGLSYNEQFF; cdr3_nt: TGCGCCAGCAGCTTGGAGGTCGGGGGGTTATCCTACAATGAGCAGTTCTTC
v_call: TRBV7-9; d_call: TRBD2; clone_size: -; j_call: TRBJ2-5; cdr3_aa: CASSPRIAGHQETQYF; cdr3_nt: TGTGCCAGCAGCCCCAGGATAGCGGGACACCAAGAGACCCAGTACTTC
v_call: TRBV5-8; d_call: -; clone_size: -; j_call: TRBJ1-4; cdr3_aa: CASSNYWEKLFF; cdr3_nt: TGTGCCAGCAGCAACTACTGGGAAAAACTGTTTTTT
v_call: TRBV18; d_call: TRBD1; clone_size: -; j_call: TRBJ1-5; cdr3_aa: CASSPPLDRGISGNQPQHF; cdr3_nt: TGTGCCAGCTCACCACCCTTAGACAGGGGGATCTCGGGCAATCAGCCCCAGCATTTT
v_call: TRBV9; d_call: -; clone_size: -; j_call: TRBJ1-1; cdr3_aa: CASSGTLAPNTEAFF; cdr3_nt: TGTGCCAGCAGCGGGACGCTGGCTCCTAACACTGAAGCTTTCTTT